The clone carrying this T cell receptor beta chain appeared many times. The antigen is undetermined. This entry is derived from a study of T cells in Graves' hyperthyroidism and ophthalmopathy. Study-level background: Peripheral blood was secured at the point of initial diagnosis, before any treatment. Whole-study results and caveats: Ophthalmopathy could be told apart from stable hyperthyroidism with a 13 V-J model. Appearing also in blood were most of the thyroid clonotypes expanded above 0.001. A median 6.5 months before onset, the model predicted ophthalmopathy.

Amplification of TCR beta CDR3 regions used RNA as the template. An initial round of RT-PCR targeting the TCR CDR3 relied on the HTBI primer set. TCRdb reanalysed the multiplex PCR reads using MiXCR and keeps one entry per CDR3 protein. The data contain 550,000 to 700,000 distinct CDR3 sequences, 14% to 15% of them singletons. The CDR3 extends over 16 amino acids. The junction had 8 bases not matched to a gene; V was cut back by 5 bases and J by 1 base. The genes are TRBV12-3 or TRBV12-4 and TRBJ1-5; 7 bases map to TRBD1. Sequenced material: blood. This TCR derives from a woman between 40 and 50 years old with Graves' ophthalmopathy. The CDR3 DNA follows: TGTGCCAGCAGTCCCAGGACAGGCGAGAGCAATCAGCCCCAGCATTTT. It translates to CASSPRTGESNQPQHF.